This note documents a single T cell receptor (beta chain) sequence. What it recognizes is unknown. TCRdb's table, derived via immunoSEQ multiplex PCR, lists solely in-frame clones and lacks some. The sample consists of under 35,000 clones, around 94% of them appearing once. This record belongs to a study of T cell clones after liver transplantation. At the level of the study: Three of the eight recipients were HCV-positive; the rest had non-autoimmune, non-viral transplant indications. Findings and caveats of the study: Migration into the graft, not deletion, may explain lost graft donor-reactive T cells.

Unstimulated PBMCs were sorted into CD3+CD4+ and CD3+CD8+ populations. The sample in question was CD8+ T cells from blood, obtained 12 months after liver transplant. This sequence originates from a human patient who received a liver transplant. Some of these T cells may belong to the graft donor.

The CDR3 loop reads CASSKAHRFSTDTQYF. CDR3 DNA: TGTGCCAGCAGCAAAGCGCACCGGTTTAGCACAGATACGCAGTATTTT. V gene TRBV21-1 combines with J gene TRBJ2-3; TRBD2, the table's D call, lacks a check against the DNA. TRBV21-1 has pseudogene status. The CDR3 runs to 16 residues.